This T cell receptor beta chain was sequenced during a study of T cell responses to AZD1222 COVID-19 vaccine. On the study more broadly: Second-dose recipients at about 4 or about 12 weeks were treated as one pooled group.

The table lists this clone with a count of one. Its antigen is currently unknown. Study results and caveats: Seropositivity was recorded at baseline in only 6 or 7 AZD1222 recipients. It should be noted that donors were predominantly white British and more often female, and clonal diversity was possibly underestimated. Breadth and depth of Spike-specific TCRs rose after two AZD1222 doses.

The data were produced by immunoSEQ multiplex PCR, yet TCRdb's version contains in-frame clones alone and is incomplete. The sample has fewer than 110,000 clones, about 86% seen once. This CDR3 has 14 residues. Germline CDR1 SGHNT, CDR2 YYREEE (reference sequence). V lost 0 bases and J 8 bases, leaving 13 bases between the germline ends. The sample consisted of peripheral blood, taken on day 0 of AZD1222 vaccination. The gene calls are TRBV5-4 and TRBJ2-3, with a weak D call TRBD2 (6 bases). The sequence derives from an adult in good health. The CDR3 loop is CASSLDAGTGTQYF. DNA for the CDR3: TGTGCCAGCAGCTTGGATGCGGGGACGGGTACGCAGTATTTT.